The 12 T cell receptor beta chains below were found in one sample sequenced in a study of cytomegalovirus exposure and HLA in healthy donors. Primers: 60 Vbeta forward and 13 Jbeta reverse. The table came from immunoSEQ multiplex PCR; TCRdb's copy has only in-frame clones and leaves some out. The data show 210,000 or so clones, around 85% seen once. The specimen sequenced was PBMCs. The receptors derive from a human donor in good health.

The V and J genes are TRBV6-5 and TRBJ2-7; 16 bases agree with TRBD2. V lost 6 bases and J lost 4; bases outside the gene matches: 3. CDR3 length equals 15 residues. Looked up from germline, CDR1 is MNHEY and CDR2 is SVGAGI. The CDR3 bases are TGTGCCAGCAGGGGACTAGCGGGAGGGACGTACGAGCAGTACTTC. This encodes CASRGLAGGTYEQYF.

This chain links TRBV6-6 with TRBJ2-5; D remains ambiguous. Germline V gene data show CDR1 as MNHNY and CDR2 as SVGAGI (reference sequence). This CDR3 has 12 amino acids. V gave up 4 bases and J gave up 4 bases, with 7 bases separating them. The CDR3 DNA is TGTGCCAGCAGTTCAATTAGAGAGACCCAGTACTTC. Its protein product is CASSSIRETQYF.

The rearrangement joins TRBV19 to TRBJ1-3; D is perhaps TRBD1 (6 bases). The CDR3 runs to 15 residues. Germline CDR1 and CDR2: LNHDA and SQIVND (reference sequence). The germline V and J ends were trimmed by 1 base and 1 base, with 8 bases remaining between them. The chain's CDR3 is CASSIGGQSGNTIYF. CDR3 in DNA: TGTGCCAGTAGTATAGGAGGACAGTCTGGAAACACCATATATTTT.

This clone was observed a handful of times. J is TRBJ2-7 and V is TRBV7-9; 8 positions agree with TRBD1. Germline V CDR1 and CDR2: SEHNR, FQNEAQ (reference sequence). This CDR3 is built from 14 residues. The J segment lost 3 bases and the V segment lost 5 bases, leaving 6 bases of the junction unmatched. The CDR3 DNA sequence: TGTGCCAGCAGCACACAGGGGGGAGACTACGAGCAGTACTTC. Protein sequence: CASSTQGGDYEQYF. Using reference TRBV7-9 and TRBJ2-7 for the parts outside the CDR3, the full variable domain is DTGVSQNPRHKITKRGQNVTFRCDPISEHNRLYWYRQTLGQGPEFLTYFQNEAQLEKSRLLSDRFSAERPKGSFSTLEIQRTEQGDSAMYLCASSTQGGDYEQYFGPGTRLTVT.

This clone came up once. The rearrangement joins TRBV11-2 to TRBJ2-7; D gene uncertain. V was pared by 1 base and J by 0 bases, with 7 bases between. This CDR3 has 14 residues. Germline CDR1 SGHAT, CDR2 FQNNGV. CDR3 DNA: TGTGCCAGCAGCTTAGTTTCACTCTCCTACGAGCAGTACTTC. Translated: CASSLVSLSYEQYF.

The chain employs TRBV30 and TRBJ2-7; D remains ambiguous. This CDR3 is built from 11 residues. V gave up 4 bases and J gave up 6 bases, with 10 bases separating them. The germline gives CDR1 GTSNPN, CDR2 SVGIG (reference sequence). Here the CDR3 reads CAWKNIFEQYF. CDR3 in DNA: TGTGCCTGGAAGAACATTTTCGAGCAGTACTTC. Full variable domain (outside the CDR3, taken from reference TRBV30 and TRBJ2-7): SQTIHQWPATLVQPVGSPLSLECTVEGTSNPNLYWYRQAAGRGLQLLFYSVGIGQISSEVPQNLSASRPQDRQFILSSKKLLLSDSGFYLCAWKNIFEQYFGPGTRLTVT.

The sample holds one count of this clone. CDR3 amino acids: CASSQNSGGNTEAFF. Written as DNA, the CDR3 is TGCGCCAGCAGCCAAAATTCAGGGGGCAACACTGAAGCTTTCTTT. V usage is TRBV4-3 and J usage is TRBJ1-1, with 8 nucleotides matching TRBD1. J gave up 2 bases and V 2 bases, and 4 bases lay outside the gene matches. CDR1 is LGHNA and CDR2 is YSLEER in the germline V gene. This CDR3 is built from 15 residues.

On this clone: The sample holds other DNA sequences that translate to the same CDR3. The chain is built from TRBV10-1 and TRBJ2-7, with 13 bases identical to TRBD2. The CDR3 is 14 residues long. Losses at the gene ends were 4 bases for V and 3 bases for J; bases not matched to a gene: 0. Germline CDR1 and CDR2: WNHNN and SYGVQD (reference sequence). CDR3 coding DNA: TGCGCCAGCAGTGGGACTAGCGGGAGCTACGAGCAGTACTTC. This translates into CASSGTSGSYEQYF.

This clone was seen just once. The rearrangement uses TRBV10-3 and TRBJ1-2, with TRBD1 matching 11 bases. V shed 3 bases and J 4 bases; nucleotides not matched to a gene: 1. CDR3 length: 14 amino acids. The germline CDR1 and CDR2 sequences are ENHRY and SYGVKD. CDR3 in DNA: TGTGCCATCAGTGACGGGACAGGGGGCTATGGCTACACCTTC. Protein: CAISDGTGGYGYTF.

The rearrangement joins TRBV2 to TRBJ1-4; 7 nucleotides agree with TRBD1. The J segment lost 5 bases and the V segment lost 6 bases, leaving 6 bases of the junction unmatched. This CDR3 comprises 14 residues. From germline, CDR1 is SNHLY and CDR2 FYNNEI. The CDR3 here is CASSDGRGNEKLFF. CDR3 bases: TGTGCCAGCAGCGACGGCAGGGGGAATGAAAAACTGTTTTTT.

V and J are TRBV19 and TRBJ2-7, with 13 bases identical to TRBD2. In germline, CDR1 is LNHDA, CDR2 SQIVND (reference sequence). V shed 5 bases and J 4 bases; nucleotides not matched to a gene: 5. The CDR3 is 15 amino acids. CDR3 sequence: CASSSGTSGKYEQYF. CDR3 nucleotide sequence: TGTGCCAGTAGTTCCGGGACTAGCGGGAAATACGAGCAGTACTTC.

This clone was seen only once. The chain employs TRBV28 and TRBJ2-2; TRBD1 matches at 10 bases. CDR3 length: 18 residues. Germline V gene lookup returns CDR1 MDHEN and CDR2 SYDVKM. Losses at the gene ends were 6 bases for V and 6 bases for J; bases not matched to a gene: 16. CDR3: CASRKQTGTGELAGELFF. The CDR3 bases are TGTGCCAGCAGGAAACAAACCGGGACAGGGGAGTTAGCCGGGGAGCTGTTTTTT.